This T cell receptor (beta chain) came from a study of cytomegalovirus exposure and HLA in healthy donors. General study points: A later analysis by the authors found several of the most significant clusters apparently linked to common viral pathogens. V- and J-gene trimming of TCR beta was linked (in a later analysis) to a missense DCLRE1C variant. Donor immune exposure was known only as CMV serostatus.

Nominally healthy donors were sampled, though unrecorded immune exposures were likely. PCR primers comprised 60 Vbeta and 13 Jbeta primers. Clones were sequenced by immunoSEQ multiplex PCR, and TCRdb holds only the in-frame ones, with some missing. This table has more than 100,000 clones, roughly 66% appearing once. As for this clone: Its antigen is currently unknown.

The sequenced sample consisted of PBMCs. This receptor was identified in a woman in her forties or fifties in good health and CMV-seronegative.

The CDR3 DNA reads as TGTGCCAGCAGCTTAGCATGGGGCGCAAATCCCGGGGAGCTGTTTTTT. It specifies CASSLAWGANPGELFF. V is TRBV7-6 and J is TRBJ2-2, with D possibly TRBD1 on 5 matching bases. The CDR3 covers 16 residues. Germline V gene sequence: CDR1 SGHVS, CDR2 FNYEAQ. Trimming shortened V by 0 bases and J by 6 bases, and 14 bases separated the two germline ends. Filled out from reference TRBV7-6 and TRBJ2-2, the complete variable domain reads GAGVSQSPRYKVTKRGQDVALRCDPISGHVSLYWYRQALGQGPEFLTYFNYEAQQDKSGLPNDRFSAERPEGSISTLTIQRTEQRDSAMYRCASSLAWGANPGELFFGEGSRLTVL.